These T cell receptor beta chains were read from a single sample in a study of Graves' ophthalmopathy and Graves' hyperthyroidism. A single record per CDR3 protein comes from TCRdb applying MiXCR to the multiplex PCR reads. The top ten hold roughly 50% of the sample, which has about 240,000 distinct CDR3 sequences, around 42% seen once. Sequencing input: peripheral blood. These receptors originate from an adult man with Graves' ophthalmopathy. Each CDR3 is given with its conserved first and last residue. A D gene is named only where the DNA matches it firmly.

v_call: TRBV11-2
j_call: TRBJ1-1
d_call: -
cdr3_aa: CASRANEVAFF

v_call: TRBV5-6
j_call: TRBJ1-1
d_call: -
cdr3_aa: CASSLASDREAFF

v_call: TRBV19
j_call: TRBJ2-7
d_call: -
cdr3_aa: CANSEGAHSYEQYF

v_call: TRBV2
j_call: TRBJ1-6
d_call: TRBD1
cdr3_aa: CASRQTGGDSPLHF

v_call: TRBV7-2
j_call: TRBJ1-5
d_call: -
cdr3_aa: CASSIAGSNQPQHF

v_call: TRBV19
j_call: TRBJ1-5
d_call: -
cdr3_aa: CASKLTRQGNQPQHF

v_call: TRBV2
j_call: -
d_call: -
cdr3_aa: CASTTSTDTQYF

v_call: TRBV9
j_call: TRBJ2-2
d_call: TRBD1
cdr3_aa: CASSPTQGVGGELFF

v_call: TRBV19
j_call: TRBJ2-6
d_call: TRBD1
cdr3_aa: CASSIRDRGLSSGANVLTF

v_call: TRBV20-1
j_call: TRBJ1-1
d_call: -
cdr3_aa: CSASRDTEAFF

v_call: TRBV29-1
j_call: TRBJ2-6
d_call: -
cdr3_aa: CSVPQGFSGANVLTF

v_call: TRBV24-1
j_call: TRBJ1-2
d_call: -
cdr3_aa: CATSDMAGSYGYTF

v_call: TRBV15
j_call: TRBJ2-5
d_call: -
cdr3_aa: CATSRAALSQETQYF

v_call: TRBV9
j_call: TRBJ2-7
d_call: TRBD1
cdr3_aa: CASSRKNGQGTEQYF

v_call: TRBV7-3
j_call: TRBJ1-1
d_call: -
cdr3_aa: CASSQDLGGRNTEAFF

v_call: TRBV10-3
j_call: TRBJ2-3
d_call: TRBD1
cdr3_aa: CAISAGQGDTQYF

v_call: TRBV5-1
j_call: TRBJ2-7
d_call: TRBD2
cdr3_aa: CASSQAGGSYEQYF

v_call: TRBV3-1
j_call: TRBJ2-7
d_call: TRBD1
cdr3_aa: CASSQGTVYYEQYF

v_call: TRBV18
j_call: TRBJ1-4
d_call: TRBD1
cdr3_aa: CASSPPGQGDEKLFF

v_call: TRBV11-2
j_call: TRBJ2-2
d_call: TRBD1
cdr3_aa: CASSQRGGLNTGELFF

v_call: TRBV7-8
j_call: TRBJ2-5
d_call: -
cdr3_aa: CASSPNEGGALETQYF

v_call: TRBV19
j_call: TRBJ2-7
d_call: -
cdr3_aa: CASSRRADLAYEQYF

v_call: TRBV12-3/TRBV12-4
j_call: TRBJ2-7
d_call: -
cdr3_aa: CASSSARESEQYF

v_call: TRBV5-1
j_call: TRBJ1-5
d_call: -
cdr3_aa: CASGQNQPQHF

v_call: TRBV19
j_call: TRBJ1-4
d_call: -
cdr3_aa: CASTENEKLFF

v_call: TRBV29-1
j_call: TRBJ2-6
d_call: -
cdr3_aa: CSVELELSGANVLTF

v_call: TRBV5-1
j_call: TRBJ1-1
d_call: -
cdr3_aa: CASSRDPSNTEAFF

v_call: TRBV12-3/TRBV12-4
j_call: TRBJ1-3
d_call: -
cdr3_aa: CASSFTGNTIYF

v_call: TRBV7-9
j_call: TRBJ1-5
d_call: -
cdr3_aa: CASTNSNQPQHF

v_call: TRBV18
j_call: TRBJ2-7
d_call: -
cdr3_aa: CASSRAGVGDEQYF

v_call: TRBV24-1
j_call: TRBJ2-7
d_call: -
cdr3_aa: CAIQDRSSYEQYF

v_call: TRBV5-1
j_call: -
d_call: -
cdr3_aa: CASSLAGSGGLNEQFF

v_call: TRBV7-9
j_call: TRBJ1-3
d_call: -
cdr3_aa: CASSTPKTLGNTIYF

v_call: TRBV10-3
j_call: TRBJ2-7
d_call: TRBD2
cdr3_aa: CAITPQDGGTSYEQYF

v_call: TRBV2
j_call: TRBJ2-2
d_call: TRBD2
cdr3_aa: CAGSGSAGGTGELFF

v_call: TRBV25-1
j_call: TRBJ1-6
d_call: -
cdr3_aa: CASSESGSSPLHF

v_call: TRBV19
j_call: TRBJ1-4
d_call: -
cdr3_aa: CASSLAGANEKLFF

v_call: TRBV12-3/TRBV12-4
j_call: TRBJ2-5
d_call: TRBD2
cdr3_aa: CASSLGSAGGPGETQYF

v_call: TRBV29-1
j_call: TRBJ1-4
d_call: TRBD1
cdr3_aa: CSVEVGTGVGEKLFF

v_call: TRBV9
j_call: TRBJ2-2
d_call: -
cdr3_aa: CASSPRLFNTGELFF

v_call: TRBV10-2
j_call: TRBJ2-5
d_call: -
cdr3_aa: CASSPPGRLQETQYF

v_call: TRBV20-1
j_call: TRBJ2-7
d_call: TRBD2
cdr3_aa: CSARGTSGSHEQYF

v_call: TRBV19
j_call: TRBJ2-7
d_call: -
cdr3_aa: CASSAARDGGAYEQYF

v_call: TRBV15
j_call: TRBJ1-1
d_call: -
cdr3_aa: CATSRDHGTPRRDTEAFF

v_call: TRBV25-1
j_call: TRBJ1-3
d_call: -
cdr3_aa: CASSDAGRSGNTIYF

v_call: TRBV2
j_call: TRBJ1-1
d_call: TRBD1
cdr3_aa: CANRGDANTEAFF

v_call: TRBV7-4
j_call: TRBJ1-5
d_call: -
cdr3_aa: CASRSRVLQPQHF

v_call: TRBV10-3
j_call: TRBJ2-6
d_call: TRBD1
cdr3_aa: CAIQGATSGGANVLTF

v_call: TRBV5-1
j_call: TRBJ2-2
d_call: TRBD2
cdr3_aa: CASSLEGGSGELFF

v_call: TRBV24-1
j_call: TRBJ2-7
d_call: TRBD2
cdr3_aa: CATSDSGLAGAYEQYF

v_call: TRBV29-1
j_call: TRBJ1-5
d_call: -
cdr3_aa: CSVGTGGSHQPQHF

v_call: TRBV12-3/TRBV12-4
j_call: TRBJ1-1
d_call: -
cdr3_aa: CASSLGPTEAFF

v_call: TRBV29-1
j_call: TRBJ2-7
d_call: -
cdr3_aa: CSVLIISDEQYF

v_call: TRBV10-2
j_call: TRBJ2-7
d_call: -
cdr3_aa: CASSQGQGFHEQYF